A single sample is the source of the 22 T cell receptor beta chains below, sequenced in a study of T cell responses to AZD1222 COVID-19 vaccine. Method: immunoSEQ multiplex PCR; TCRdb's copy keeps in-frame clones and lacks some. The table has roughly 120,000 clones, about nine tenths seen once. The sequencing used peripheral blood, collected on day 0 of AZD1222 vaccination. These receptor sequences come from an adult in good health.

V is TRBV10-2 and J is TRBJ2-7; D remains unclear. The CDR3 sequence is 15 residues long. V was shortened by 0 bases and J by 0 bases, with 9 bases between the two germline ends. The germline CDR1 and CDR2 sequences are WSHSY and SAAADI. The CDR3 DNA sequence: TGCGCCAGCAGTGAGTCCTGGGAAAGCTCCTACGAGCAGTACTTC. It is translated as CASSESWESSYEQYF.

V is TRBV2 and J is TRBJ1-2; 11 positions match TRBD1. Germline assignment: CDR1 SNHLY and CDR2 FYNNEI. The CDR3 covers 16 residues. Losses at the gene ends were 3 bases for V and 5 bases for J; bases not matched to a gene: 8. The CDR3 bases are TGTGCCAGCAGTGAGGGGCTCGGACAGGGGGCTTATGGCTACACCTTC. Translating gives CASSEGLGQGAYGYTF.

This clone came up a few times. The V gene is TRBV7-8, the J gene TRBJ1-1; D not resolved. Between the trimmed V and J ends, which lost 3 bases and 4 bases, there was a span of 9 bases. The CDR3 runs to 13 residues. Germline-derived CDR1 and CDR2 are SGHVS and FQNEAQ. CDR3 in amino acids: CASSLDGGTEAFF. The CDR3 bases are TGTGCCAGCAGCTTGGACGGAGGCACTGAAGCTTTCTTT.

This clone was seen just once. The chain joins TRBV7-9 to TRBJ1-2, with D possibly TRBD1 on 5 matching bases. V lost 5 bases, J lost 6 bases, and 16 bases lay in between. This CDR3 is built from 14 residues. Germline CDR1 reads SEHNR; CDR2 reads FQNEAQ (reference sequence). The CDR3 nucleotides read TGTGCCAGCAGCCAGTTCGGGGGAATCGATGGCTACACCTTC. As protein: CASSQFGGIDGYTF.

This clone was seen once. The chain combines TRBV6-2 or TRBV6-3 with TRBJ2-1; TRBD2 agrees at 10 bases. Per the germline V gene, CDR1 is MNHEY and CDR2 is SVGEGT. There are 15 residues in the CDR3. Trimming at V came to 4 bases and at J to 9 bases, leaving 9 bases not matched to a gene. CDR3 nucleotide sequence: TGTGCCAGCAGTTTATCTAGCGGGGGAATGGGTGAGCAGTTCTTC. Its protein is CASSLSSGGMGEQFF.

V is TRBV2 and J is TRBJ1-3, with 8 positions matching TRBD1. Per germline, CDR1 SNHLY and CDR2 FYNNEI. This CDR3 contains 17 residues. J was trimmed by 0 bases and V by 8 bases; bases with no gene match: 12. The CDR3 coding sequence is TGTGCCAGCTCGATTCGGACAGGGCCTTCCTCTGGAAACACCATATATTTT. Translated, it gives CASSIRTGPSSGNTIYF.

V is TRBV7-9 and J is TRBJ2-1; D may match TRBD1 or TRBD2 (6 bases each). V was shortened by 5 bases and J by 6 bases, with 20 bases between the two germline ends. CDR1 and CDR2 from the germline V gene are SEHNR and FQNEAQ (reference sequence). This CDR3 comprises 16 residues. The chain's CDR3 is CASSPPGGQTTNEQFF. The CDR3 region has the DNA TGTGCCAGCAGCCCACCTGGGGGGCAAACCACCAATGAGCAGTTCTTC.

V usage is TRBV5-1 and J usage is TRBJ1-1; 8 bases are a match to TRBD1. V was pared by 3 bases and J by 5 bases, with 9 bases of the junction left unmatched. CDR3 length equals 15 residues. The germline V gene encodes CDR1 SGHRS and CDR2 YFSETQ. CDR3 loop: CASSSADRGGTEAFF. For the CDR3, the DNA is TGCGCCAGCAGCTCAGCCGACAGGGGTGGGACTGAAGCTTTCTTT.

This chain joins TRBV2 and TRBJ2-3; no clear D. The CDR3 contains 12 residues. Trimming pared 8 bases from V and 6 bases from J, leaving 12 bases between. Germline V CDR1 and CDR2: SNHLY, FYNNEI. CDR3 protein: CASSLWADTQYF. The CDR3 DNA follows: TGTGCCAGCTCCCTTTGGGCCGATACGCAGTATTTT.

This chain uses TRBV27 with TRBJ1-5, with 7 bases fitting TRBD1. From germline, CDR1 is MNHEY and CDR2 SMNVEV (reference sequence). This CDR3 comprises 14 residues. J lost 1 base, V lost 6 bases, and 3 bases had no gene match. CDR3 sequence reads: CASSRDSSNQPQHF. CDR3 in DNA: TGTGCCAGCAGCCGGGACAGCAGCAATCAGCCCCAGCATTTT.

The gene calls are TRBV10-3 and TRBJ1-1; 7 nucleotides agree with TRBD1. Unmatched junction bases numbered 11, after V lost 10 bases and J lost 6 bases. The germline V gene encodes CDR1 ENHRY and CDR2 SYGVKD. The CDR3 extends over 13 amino acids. CDR3: CATKGQSVPEAFF. The CDR3 coding sequence is TGTGCCACCAAGGGACAGTCAGTCCCTGAAGCTTTCTTT.

The chain has TRBV7-9 and TRBJ1-3; D perhaps matches TRBD1 (5 bases). V lost 5 bases to trimming and J lost 3 bases, with 14 bases between them. CDR1 SEHNR and CDR2 FQNEAQ come from the germline V gene (reference sequence). The CDR3 sequence is 15 residues long. CDR3: CASSAQGSGGNTIYF. CDR3 DNA sequence: TGTGCCAGCAGCGCCCAGGGTTCGGGTGGAAACACCATATATTTT.

The count of this clone is one. V and J are TRBV5-1 and TRBJ1-5; D gene uncertain. CDR1 is SGHRS and CDR2 is YFSETQ in the germline V gene. Between the trimmed V and J ends, which lost 4 bases and 7 bases, there was a span of 12 bases. The CDR3 spans 13 residues. CDR3 DNA sequence: TGCGCCAGCAGCCCGCTCTACGGGCAGCCCCAGCATTTT. This codes for CASSPLYGQPQHF.

The rearrangement links TRBV2 to TRBJ1-2, with D hard to call. The length of the CDR3 is 14 residues. Germline V gene sequence: CDR1 SNHLY, CDR2 FYNNEI. V was trimmed by 7 bases and J by 5 bases, leaving 17 bases between them. The CDR3 sequence: CASKIYDIPYGYTF. CDR3 nucleotides: TGTGCCAGCAAAATCTACGACATACCGTATGGCTACACCTTC.

This chain links TRBV29-1 with TRBJ1-1; D is ambiguous. V lost 0 bases to trimming and J lost 0 bases, with 5 bases between them. Germline CDR1 reads SQVTM; CDR2 reads ANQGSEA. The CDR3 is made up of 13 amino acids. CDR3: CSVEDSLNTEAFF. DNA for the CDR3: TGCAGCGTTGAAGACAGCCTGAACACTGAAGCTTTCTTT.

This chain joins TRBV6-5 and TRBJ2-1; D is perhaps TRBD2 (5 bases). Germline CDR1 and CDR2: MNHEY and SVGAGI. This CDR3 is built from 16 residues. V dropped 0 bases and J dropped 0 bases, with 9 bases sitting between them. The DNA of the CDR3 is TGTGCCAGCAGTTACTCTAGCGCCAGCTCCTACAATGAGCAGTTCTTC. It codes for CASSYSSASSYNEQFF.

In nucleotides, the CDR3 is TGTGCCAGTAGTAGGGGACAGTCTGGAAACACCATATATTTT. Its protein product is CASSRGQSGNTIYF. The chain employs TRBV19 and TRBJ1-3, with 7 bases fitting TRBD1. V shed 4 bases, J shed 1 base, and the junction held 1 base outside the gene matches. This CDR3 spans 14 amino acids. CDR1 and CDR2 (germline): LNHDA, SQIVND (reference sequence).

The chain joins TRBV21-1 to TRBJ1-2; TRBD1, the D gene given by the table, was not confirmed from the DNA. TRBV21-1 is designated a pseudogene. The CDR3 loop spans 18 amino acids. The CDR3 protein is CASSPTGQGKGLNYGYTF. CDR3 in DNA: TGTGCCAGCAGCCCAACGGGACAGGGTAAGGGGCTAAACTATGGCTACACCTTC.

The genes are TRBV3-1 (or the pseudogene TRBV3-2) and TRBJ1-4, with 7 nucleotides matching TRBD1. The CDR3 contains 13 residues. V shed 6 bases, J shed 8 bases, and the junction held 6 bases outside the gene matches. Germline V gene sequence: CDR1 LGHDT, CDR2 YNNKEL (reference sequence). CDR3 in amino acids: CASSYRGGEKLFF. DNA for the CDR3: TGTGCCAGCAGTTACAGGGGAGGGGAAAAACTGTTTTTT.

This CDR3 is CASSLDTGKDSPLHF. Written as DNA, the CDR3 is TGTGCCAGCAGCTTGGACACAGGGAAGGATTCACCCCTCCACTTT. V is TRBV5-4 and J is TRBJ1-6, with a weak D call TRBD1 (6 bases). The V gene lost 0 bases and the J gene lost 8 bases, with 12 bases spanning the gap. In germline, CDR1 is SGHNT, CDR2 YYREEE (reference sequence). This CDR3 contains 15 residues.

V gene TRBV30 combines with J gene TRBJ1-5; 7 bases match TRBD1. CDR1 and CDR2 (germline): GTSNPN, SVGIG (reference sequence). Trimming cost V 2 bases and J 4 bases; bases outside gene matches: 8. The CDR3 runs to 15 residues. In DNA form, the CDR3 reads TGTGCCTGGAGTCCTGTAAACAGGGGTAATCAGCCCCAGCATTTT. This encodes CAWSPVNRGNQPQHF.

The chain is built from TRBV7-2 and TRBJ1-2, with D possibly TRBD1 on 6 matching bases. Germline CDR1 reads SGHTA; CDR2 reads FQGNSA. Trimming shortened V by 4 bases and J by 4 bases, and 19 bases separated the two germline ends. CDR3 length equals 16 residues. The CDR3 region has the DNA TGTGCCAGCAGCTCAGGTCGGACAGCCGCGGGCTATGGCTACACCTTC. Translation gives CASSSGRTAAGYGYTF.